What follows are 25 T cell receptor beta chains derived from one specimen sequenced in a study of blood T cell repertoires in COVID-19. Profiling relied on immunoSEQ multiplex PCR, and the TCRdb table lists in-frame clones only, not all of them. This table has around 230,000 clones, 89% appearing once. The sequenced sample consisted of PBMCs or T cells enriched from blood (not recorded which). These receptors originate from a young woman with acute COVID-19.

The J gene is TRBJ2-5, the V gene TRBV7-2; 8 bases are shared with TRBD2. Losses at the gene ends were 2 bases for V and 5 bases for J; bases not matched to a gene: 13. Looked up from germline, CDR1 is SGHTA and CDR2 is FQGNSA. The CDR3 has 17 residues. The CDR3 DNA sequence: TGTGCCAGCAGCTTAAGAGGTGGCGGGGGGTACCGGGAGACCCAGTACTTC. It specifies CASSLRGGGGYRETQYF.

In DNA form, the CDR3 reads TGCAGCGTCGGGATACAGGGTGATTTGGACGAGCAGTACTTC. As protein: CSVGIQGDLDEQYF. The chain combines TRBV29-1 with TRBJ2-7; perhaps TRBD1 as D (6 bases). V lost 6 bases to trimming and J lost 5 bases, with 20 bases between them. The germline V gene encodes CDR1 SQVTM and CDR2 ANQGSEA. This CDR3 spans 14 amino acids.

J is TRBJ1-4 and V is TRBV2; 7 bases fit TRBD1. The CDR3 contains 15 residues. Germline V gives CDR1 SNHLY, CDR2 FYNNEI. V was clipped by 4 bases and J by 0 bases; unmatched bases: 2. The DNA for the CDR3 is TGTGCCAGCAGTGGAGACAGGGCAACTAATGAAAAACTGTTTTTT. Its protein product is CASSGDRATNEKLFF.

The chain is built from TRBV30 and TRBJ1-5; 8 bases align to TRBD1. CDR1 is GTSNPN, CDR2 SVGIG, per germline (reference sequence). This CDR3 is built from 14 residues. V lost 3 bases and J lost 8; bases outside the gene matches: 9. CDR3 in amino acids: CAWSQGTGVEPQHF. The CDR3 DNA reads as TGTGCCTGGAGCCAGGGGACAGGTGTGGAGCCCCAGCATTTT.

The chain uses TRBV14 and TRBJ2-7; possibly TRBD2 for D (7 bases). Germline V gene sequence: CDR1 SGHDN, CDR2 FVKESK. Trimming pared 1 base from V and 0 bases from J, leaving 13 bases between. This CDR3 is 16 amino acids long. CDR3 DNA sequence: TGTGCCAGCAGCCAAGTCGGGGGGCGATACTCCTACGAGCAGTACTTC. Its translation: CASSQVGGRYSYEQYF.

CDR3 region: CASSLTSGANEQFF. DNA of the CDR3: TGTGCCAGCAGCTTAACTAGCGGGGCAAATGAGCAGTTCTTC. The chain recombines TRBV7-6 with TRBJ2-1, with 10 bases fitting TRBD2. The CDR3 is made up of 14 amino acids. Germline trimming cut 2 bases from V and 7 bases from J; bases unmatched to any gene: 2. Germline-derived CDR1 and CDR2 are SGHVS and FNYEAQ.

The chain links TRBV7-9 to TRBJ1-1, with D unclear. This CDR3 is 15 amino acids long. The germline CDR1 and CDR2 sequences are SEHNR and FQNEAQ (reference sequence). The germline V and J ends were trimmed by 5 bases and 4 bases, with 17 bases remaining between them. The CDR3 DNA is TGTGCCAGCAGCCCCCGGGAAGGGTCGGCCACTGAAGCTTTCTTT. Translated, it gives CASSPREGSATEAFF. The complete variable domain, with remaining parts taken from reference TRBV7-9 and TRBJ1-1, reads DTGVSQNPRHKITKRGQNVTFRCDPISEHNRLYWYRQTLGQGPEFLTYFQNEAQLEKSRLLSDRFSAERPKGSFSTLEIQRTEQGDSAMYLCASSPREGSATEAFFGQGTRLTVV.

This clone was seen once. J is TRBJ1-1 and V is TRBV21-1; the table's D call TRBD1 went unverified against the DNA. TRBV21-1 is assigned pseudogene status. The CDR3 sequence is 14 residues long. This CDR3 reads CASSATDRAAEAFF. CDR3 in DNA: TGTGCCAGCAGCGCCACGGACAGGGCGGCTGAAGCTTTCTTT.

CDR3 sequence reads: CASSPMARGTEAFF. CDR3 DNA: TGCGCCAGCAGCCCGATGGCCAGGGGCACTGAAGCTTTCTTT. This rearrangement joins TRBV4-1 to TRBJ1-1, with a weak D call TRBD1 (6 bases). Germline CDR1 reads MGHRA; CDR2 reads YSYEKL. CDR3 size: 14 residues. V dropped 4 bases and J dropped 4 bases, with 13 bases sitting between them.

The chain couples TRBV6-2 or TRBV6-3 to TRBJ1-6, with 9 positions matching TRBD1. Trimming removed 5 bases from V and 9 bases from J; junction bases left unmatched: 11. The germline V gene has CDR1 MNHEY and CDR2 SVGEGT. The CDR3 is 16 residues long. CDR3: CASSILRPDRGSPLHF. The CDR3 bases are TGTGCCAGCAGTATCCTCAGACCGGACAGGGGTTCACCCCTCCACTTT.

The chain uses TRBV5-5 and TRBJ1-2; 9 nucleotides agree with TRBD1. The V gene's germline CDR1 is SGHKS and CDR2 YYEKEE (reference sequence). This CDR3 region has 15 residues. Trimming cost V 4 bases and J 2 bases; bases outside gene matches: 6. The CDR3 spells CASSHRDRANYGYTF. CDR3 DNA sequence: TGTGCCAGCAGCCATCGGGACAGGGCGAACTATGGCTACACCTTC.

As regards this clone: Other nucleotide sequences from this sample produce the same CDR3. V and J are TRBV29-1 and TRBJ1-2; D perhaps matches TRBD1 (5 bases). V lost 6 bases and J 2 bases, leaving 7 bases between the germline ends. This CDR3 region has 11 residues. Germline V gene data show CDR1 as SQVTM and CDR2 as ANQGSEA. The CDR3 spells CSVAGNYGYTF. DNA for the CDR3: TGCAGCGTCGCAGGGAACTATGGCTACACCTTC. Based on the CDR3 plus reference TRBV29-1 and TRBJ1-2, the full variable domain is SAVISQKPSRDICQRGTSLTIQCQVDSQVTMMFWYRQQPGQSLTLIATANQGSEATYESGFVIDKFPISRPNLTFSTLTVSNMSPEDSSIYLCSVAGNYGYTFGSGTRLTVV.

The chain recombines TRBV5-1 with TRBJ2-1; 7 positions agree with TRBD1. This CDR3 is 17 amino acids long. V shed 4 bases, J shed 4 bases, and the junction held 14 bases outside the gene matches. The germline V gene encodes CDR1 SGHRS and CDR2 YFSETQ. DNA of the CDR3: TGCGCCAGCAGCCCATCCGGACAGGCTACGTGGTACAATGAGCAGTTCTTC. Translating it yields CASSPSGQATWYNEQFF.

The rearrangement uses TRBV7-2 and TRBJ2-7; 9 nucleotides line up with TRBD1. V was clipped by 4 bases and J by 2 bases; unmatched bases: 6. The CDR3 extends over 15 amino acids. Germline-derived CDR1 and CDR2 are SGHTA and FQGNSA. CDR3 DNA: TGTGCCAGCAGCTCCCGGGACAGGGTAACCTACGAGCAGTACTTC. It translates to CASSSRDRVTYEQYF. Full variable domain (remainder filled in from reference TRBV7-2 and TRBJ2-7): GAGVSQSPSNKVTEKGKDVELRCDPISGHTALYWYRQSLGQGLEFLIYFQGNSAPDKSGLPSDRFSAERTGGSVSTLTIQRTQQEDSAVYLCASSSRDRVTYEQYFGPGTRLTVT.

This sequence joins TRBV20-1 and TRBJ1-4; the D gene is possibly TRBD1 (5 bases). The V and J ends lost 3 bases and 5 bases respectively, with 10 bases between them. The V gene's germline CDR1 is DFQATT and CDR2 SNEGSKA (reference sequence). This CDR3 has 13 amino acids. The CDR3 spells CSASNRRNEKLFF. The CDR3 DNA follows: TGCAGTGCTAGTAACAGGCGGAATGAAAAACTGTTTTTT.

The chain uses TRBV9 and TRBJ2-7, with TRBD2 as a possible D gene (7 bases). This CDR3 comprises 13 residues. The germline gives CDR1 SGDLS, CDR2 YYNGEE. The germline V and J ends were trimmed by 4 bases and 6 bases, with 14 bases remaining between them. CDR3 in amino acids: CASSPAGAGEQYF. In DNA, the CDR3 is TGTGCCAGCAGCCCCGCGGGGGCGGGCGAGCAGTACTTC.

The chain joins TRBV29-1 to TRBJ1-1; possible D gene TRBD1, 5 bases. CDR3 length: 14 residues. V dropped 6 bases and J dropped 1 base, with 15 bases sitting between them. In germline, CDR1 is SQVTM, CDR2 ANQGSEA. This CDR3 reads CSVERPTANTEAFF. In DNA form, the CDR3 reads TGCAGCGTAGAACGGCCGACAGCGAACACTGAAGCTTTCTTT.

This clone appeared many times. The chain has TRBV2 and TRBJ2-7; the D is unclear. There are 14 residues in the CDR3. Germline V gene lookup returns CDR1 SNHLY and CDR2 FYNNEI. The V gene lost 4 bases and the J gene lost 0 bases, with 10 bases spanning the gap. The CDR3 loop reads CASSGDRSSYEQYF. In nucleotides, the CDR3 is TGTGCCAGCAGTGGCGATAGGAGCTCCTACGAGCAGTACTTC.

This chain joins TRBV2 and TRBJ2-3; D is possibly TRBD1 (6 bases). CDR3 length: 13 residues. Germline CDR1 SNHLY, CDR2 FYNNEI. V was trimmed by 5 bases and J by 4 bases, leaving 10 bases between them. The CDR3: CASSSQGADTQYF. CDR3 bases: TGTGCCAGCAGTTCACAGGGAGCAGATACGCAGTATTTT. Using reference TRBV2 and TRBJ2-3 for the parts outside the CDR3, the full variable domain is EPEVTQTPSHQVTQMGQEVILRCVPISNHLYFYWYRQILGQKVEFLVSFYNNEISEKSEIFDDQFSVERPDGSNFTLKIRSTKLEDSAMYFCASSSQGADTQYFGPGTRLTVL.

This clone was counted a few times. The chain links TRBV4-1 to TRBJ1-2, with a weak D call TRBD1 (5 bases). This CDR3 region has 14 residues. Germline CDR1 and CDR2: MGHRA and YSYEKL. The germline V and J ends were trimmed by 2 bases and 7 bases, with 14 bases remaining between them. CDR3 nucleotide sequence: TGCGCCAGCAGCCAAACGGAAGGGGCGCTTGGCTACACCTTC. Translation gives CASSQTEGALGYTF.

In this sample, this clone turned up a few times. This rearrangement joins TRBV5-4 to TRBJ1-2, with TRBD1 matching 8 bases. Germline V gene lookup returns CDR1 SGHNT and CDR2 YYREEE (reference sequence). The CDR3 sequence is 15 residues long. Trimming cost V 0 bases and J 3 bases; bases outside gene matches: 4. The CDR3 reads CASSLGIQGDYGYTF. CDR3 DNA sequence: TGTGCCAGCAGCTTGGGAATACAGGGGGACTATGGCTACACCTTC.

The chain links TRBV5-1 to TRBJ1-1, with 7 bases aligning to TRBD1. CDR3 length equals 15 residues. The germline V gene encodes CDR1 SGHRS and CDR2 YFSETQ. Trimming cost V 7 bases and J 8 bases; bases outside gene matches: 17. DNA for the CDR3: TGCGCCAGCTCCGATAACCCCGGGACAGCCAAAGAAGCTTTCTTT. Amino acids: CASSDNPGTAKEAFF.

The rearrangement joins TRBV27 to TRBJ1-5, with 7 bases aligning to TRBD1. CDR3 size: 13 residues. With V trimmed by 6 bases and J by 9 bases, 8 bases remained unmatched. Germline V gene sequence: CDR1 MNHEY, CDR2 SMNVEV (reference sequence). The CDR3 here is CASSQGGLGPQHF. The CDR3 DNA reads TGTGCCAGCAGCCAGGGGGGACTGGGGCCCCAGCATTTT.

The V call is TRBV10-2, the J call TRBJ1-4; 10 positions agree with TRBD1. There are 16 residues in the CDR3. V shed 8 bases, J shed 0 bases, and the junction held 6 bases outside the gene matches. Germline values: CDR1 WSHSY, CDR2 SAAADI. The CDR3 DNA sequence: TGCGCCAGCTCCGGGACAGGGGTTCCAACTAATGAAAAACTGTTTTTT. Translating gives CASSGTGVPTNEKLFF.

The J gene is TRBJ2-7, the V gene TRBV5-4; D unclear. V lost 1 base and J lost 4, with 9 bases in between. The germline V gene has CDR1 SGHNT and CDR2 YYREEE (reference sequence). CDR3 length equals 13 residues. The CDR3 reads CASSLMGFYEQYF. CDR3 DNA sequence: TGTGCCAGCAGCTTGATGGGCTTTTACGAGCAGTACTTC.